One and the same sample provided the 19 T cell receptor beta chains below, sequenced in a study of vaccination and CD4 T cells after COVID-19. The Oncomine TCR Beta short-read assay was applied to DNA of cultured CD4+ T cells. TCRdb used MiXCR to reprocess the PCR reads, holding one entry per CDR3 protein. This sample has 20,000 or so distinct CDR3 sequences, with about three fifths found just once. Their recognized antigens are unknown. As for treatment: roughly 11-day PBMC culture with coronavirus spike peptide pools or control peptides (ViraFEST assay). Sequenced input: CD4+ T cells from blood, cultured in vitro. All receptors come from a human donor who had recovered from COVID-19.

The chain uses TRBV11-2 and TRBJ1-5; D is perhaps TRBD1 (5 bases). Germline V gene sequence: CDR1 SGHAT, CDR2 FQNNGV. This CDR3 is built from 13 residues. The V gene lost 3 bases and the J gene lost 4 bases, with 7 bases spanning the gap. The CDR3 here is CASSFEGNQPQHF. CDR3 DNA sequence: TGTGCCAGCAGCTTCGAGGGGAATCAGCCCCAGCATTTT.

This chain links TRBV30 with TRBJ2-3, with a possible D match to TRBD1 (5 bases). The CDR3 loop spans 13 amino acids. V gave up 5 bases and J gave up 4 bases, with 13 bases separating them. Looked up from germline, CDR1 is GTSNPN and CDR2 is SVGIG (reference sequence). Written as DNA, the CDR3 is TGTGCCTGGTCCAGGGAAAGGGCAGATACGCAGTATTTT. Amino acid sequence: CAWSRERADTQYF.

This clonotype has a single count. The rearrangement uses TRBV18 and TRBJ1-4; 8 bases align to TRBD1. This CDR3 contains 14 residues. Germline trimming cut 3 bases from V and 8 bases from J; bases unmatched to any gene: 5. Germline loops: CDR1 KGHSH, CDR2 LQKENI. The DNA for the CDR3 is TGTGCCAGCTCACCGGGACAGGCGGACGAAAAACTGTTTTTT. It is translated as CASSPGQADEKLFF.

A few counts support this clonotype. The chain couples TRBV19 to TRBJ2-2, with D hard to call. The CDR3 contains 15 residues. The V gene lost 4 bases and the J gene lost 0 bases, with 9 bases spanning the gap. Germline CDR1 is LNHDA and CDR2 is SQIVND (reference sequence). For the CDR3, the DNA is TGTGCCAGTAGTAATCGGGTCGCGAACACCGGGGAGCTGTTTTTT. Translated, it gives CASSNRVANTGELFF.

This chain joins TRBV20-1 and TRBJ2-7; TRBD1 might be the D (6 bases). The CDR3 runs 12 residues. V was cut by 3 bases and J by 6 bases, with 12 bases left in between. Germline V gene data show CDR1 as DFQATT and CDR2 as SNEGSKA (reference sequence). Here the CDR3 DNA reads TGCAGTGCTAGCAGGGACAAAATCGAGCAGTACTTC. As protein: CSASRDKIEQYF.

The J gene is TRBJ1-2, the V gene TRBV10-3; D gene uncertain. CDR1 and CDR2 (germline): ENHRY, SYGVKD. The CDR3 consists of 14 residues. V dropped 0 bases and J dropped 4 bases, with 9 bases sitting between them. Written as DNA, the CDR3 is TGTGCCATCAGTGAGTCCCAATTCAGCTATGGCTACACCTTC. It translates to CAISESQFSYGYTF.

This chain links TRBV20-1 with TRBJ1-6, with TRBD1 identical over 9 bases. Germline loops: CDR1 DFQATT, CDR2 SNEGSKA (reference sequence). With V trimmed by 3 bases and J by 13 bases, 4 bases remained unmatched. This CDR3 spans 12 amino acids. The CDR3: CSARGQGIPLHF. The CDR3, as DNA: TGCAGTGCTAGGGGACAGGGAATCCCCCTCCACTTT.

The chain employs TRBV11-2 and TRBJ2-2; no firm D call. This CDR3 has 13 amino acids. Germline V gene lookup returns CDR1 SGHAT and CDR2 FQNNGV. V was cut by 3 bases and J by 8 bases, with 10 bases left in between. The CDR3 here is CASSFSTPGELFF. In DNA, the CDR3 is TGTGCCAGCAGCTTTTCTACGCCGGGGGAGCTGTTTTTT.

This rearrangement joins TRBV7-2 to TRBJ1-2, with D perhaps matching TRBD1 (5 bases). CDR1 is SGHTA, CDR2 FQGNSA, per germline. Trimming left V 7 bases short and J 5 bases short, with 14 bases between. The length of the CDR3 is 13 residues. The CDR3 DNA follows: TGTGCCAGCAACCCTGGGGGAGTGTATGGCTACACCTTC. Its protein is CASNPGGVYGYTF.

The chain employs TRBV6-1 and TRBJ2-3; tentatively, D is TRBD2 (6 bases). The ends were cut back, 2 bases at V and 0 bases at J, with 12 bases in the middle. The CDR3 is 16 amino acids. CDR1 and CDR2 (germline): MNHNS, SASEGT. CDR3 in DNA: TGTGCCAGCAGTGAATCGCGGGATACTAGCACAGATACGCAGTATTTT. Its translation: CASSESRDTSTDTQYF.

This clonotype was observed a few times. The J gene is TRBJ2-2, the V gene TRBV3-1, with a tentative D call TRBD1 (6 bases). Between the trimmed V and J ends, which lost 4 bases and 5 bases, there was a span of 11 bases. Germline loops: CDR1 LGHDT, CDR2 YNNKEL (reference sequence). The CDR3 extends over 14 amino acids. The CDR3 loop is CASSLTDRTGELFF. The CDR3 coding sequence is TGTGCCAGCAGCCTCACCGACAGGACCGGGGAGCTGTTTTTT.

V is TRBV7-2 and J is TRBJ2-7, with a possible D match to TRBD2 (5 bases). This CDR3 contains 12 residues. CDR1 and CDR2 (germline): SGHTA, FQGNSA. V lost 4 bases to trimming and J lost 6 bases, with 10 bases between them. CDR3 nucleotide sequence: TGTGCCAGCAGCTCTCTAGCAGCCGAGCAGTACTTC. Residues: CASSSLAAEQYF.

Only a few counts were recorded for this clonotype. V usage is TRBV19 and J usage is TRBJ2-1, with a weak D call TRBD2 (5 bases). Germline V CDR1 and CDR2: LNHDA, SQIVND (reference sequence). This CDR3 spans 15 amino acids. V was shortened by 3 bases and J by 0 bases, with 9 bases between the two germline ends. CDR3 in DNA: TGTGCCAGTAGTATCTACGGGGACTCCTACAATGAGCAGTTCTTC. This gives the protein CASSIYGDSYNEQFF.

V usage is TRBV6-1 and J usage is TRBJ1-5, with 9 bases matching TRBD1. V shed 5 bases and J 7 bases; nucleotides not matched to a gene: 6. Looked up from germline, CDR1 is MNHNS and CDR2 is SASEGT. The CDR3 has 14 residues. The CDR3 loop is CASSQGTGRQPQHF. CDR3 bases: TGTGCCAGCAGTCAAGGGACAGGGAGACAGCCCCAGCATTTT.

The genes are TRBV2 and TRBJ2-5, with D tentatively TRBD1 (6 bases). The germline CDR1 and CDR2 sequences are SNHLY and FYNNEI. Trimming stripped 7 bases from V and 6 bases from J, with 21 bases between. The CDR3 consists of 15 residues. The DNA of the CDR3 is TGTGCCAGCACTATCCCAGGGGCAGGAAGGCAGACCCAGTACTTC. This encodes CASTIPGAGRQTQYF.

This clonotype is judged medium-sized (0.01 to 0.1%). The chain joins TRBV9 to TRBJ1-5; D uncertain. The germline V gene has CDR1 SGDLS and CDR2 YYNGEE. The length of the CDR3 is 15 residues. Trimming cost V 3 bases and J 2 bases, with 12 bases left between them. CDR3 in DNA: TGTGCCAGCAGCGCGGCCGGTGTGGGCAATCAGCCCCAGCATTTT. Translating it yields CASSAAGVGNQPQHF. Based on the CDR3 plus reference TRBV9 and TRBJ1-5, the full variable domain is DSGVTQTPKHLITATGQRVTLRCSPRSGDLSVYWYQQSLDQGLQFLIQYYNGEERAKGNILERFSAQQFPDLHSELNLSSLELGDSALYFCASSAAGVGNQPQHFGDGTRLSIL.

CDR3 in DNA: TGTGCCAGCAGTTTGGGACCGGACTCTGGAAACACCATATATTTT. This codes for CASSLGPDSGNTIYF. V and J are TRBV6-5 and TRBJ1-3; D might be TRBD1 (5 bases). This CDR3 spans 15 amino acids. Trimming took 4 bases from V and 0 from J, leaving 10 bases between them. Germline V gene data show CDR1 as MNHEY and CDR2 as SVGAGI.

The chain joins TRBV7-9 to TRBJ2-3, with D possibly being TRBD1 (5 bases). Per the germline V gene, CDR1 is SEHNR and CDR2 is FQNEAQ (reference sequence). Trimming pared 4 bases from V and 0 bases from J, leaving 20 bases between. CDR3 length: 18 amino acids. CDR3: CASSSKTGRTLSTDTQYF. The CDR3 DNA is TGTGCCAGCAGCTCCAAAACCGGACGGACACTGAGCACAGATACGCAGTATTTT.

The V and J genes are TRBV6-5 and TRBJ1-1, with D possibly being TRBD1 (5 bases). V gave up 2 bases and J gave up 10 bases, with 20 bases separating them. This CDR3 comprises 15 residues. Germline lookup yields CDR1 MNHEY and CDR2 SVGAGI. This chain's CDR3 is CASSYEGLPTGGAFF. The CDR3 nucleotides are TGTGCCAGCAGTTACGAGGGACTGCCCACTGGTGGAGCTTTCTTT.